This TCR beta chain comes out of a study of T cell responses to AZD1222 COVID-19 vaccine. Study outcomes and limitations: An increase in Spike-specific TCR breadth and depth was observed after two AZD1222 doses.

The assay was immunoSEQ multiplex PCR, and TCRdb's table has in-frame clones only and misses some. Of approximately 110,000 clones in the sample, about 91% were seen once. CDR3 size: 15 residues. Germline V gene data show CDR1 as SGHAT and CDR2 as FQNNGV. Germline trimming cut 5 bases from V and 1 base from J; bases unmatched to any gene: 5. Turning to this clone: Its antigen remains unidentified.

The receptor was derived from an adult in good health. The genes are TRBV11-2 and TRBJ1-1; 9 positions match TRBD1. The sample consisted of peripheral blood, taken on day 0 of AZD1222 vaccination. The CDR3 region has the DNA TGTGCCAGCAGCCAACAGGGGGCGGGGAACACTGAAGCTTTCTTT. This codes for CASSQQGAGNTEAFF.